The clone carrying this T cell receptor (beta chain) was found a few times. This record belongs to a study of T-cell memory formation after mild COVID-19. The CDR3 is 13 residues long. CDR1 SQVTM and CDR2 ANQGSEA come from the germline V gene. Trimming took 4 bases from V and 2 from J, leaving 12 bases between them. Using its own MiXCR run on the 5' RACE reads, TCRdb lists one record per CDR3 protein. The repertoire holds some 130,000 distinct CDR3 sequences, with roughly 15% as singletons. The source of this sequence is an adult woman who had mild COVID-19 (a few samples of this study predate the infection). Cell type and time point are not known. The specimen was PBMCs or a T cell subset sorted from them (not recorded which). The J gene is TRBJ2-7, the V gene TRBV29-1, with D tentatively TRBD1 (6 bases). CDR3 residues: CSVVSGVPYEQYF. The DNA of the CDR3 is TGCAGCGTTGTATCAGGGGTCCCCTACGAGCAGTACTTC.